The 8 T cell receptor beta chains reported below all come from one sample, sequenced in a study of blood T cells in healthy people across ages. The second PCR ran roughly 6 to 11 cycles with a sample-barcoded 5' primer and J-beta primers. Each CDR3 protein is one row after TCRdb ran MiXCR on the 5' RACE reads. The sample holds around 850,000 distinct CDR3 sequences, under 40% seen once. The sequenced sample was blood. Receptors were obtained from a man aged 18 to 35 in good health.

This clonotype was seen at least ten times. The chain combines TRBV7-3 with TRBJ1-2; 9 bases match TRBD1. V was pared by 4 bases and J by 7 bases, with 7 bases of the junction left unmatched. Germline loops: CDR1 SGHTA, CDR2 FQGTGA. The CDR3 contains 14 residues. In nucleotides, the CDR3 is TGTGCCAGCAGCTCGACCGGGACAGGGACTGGCTACACCTTC. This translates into CASSSTGTGTGYTF.

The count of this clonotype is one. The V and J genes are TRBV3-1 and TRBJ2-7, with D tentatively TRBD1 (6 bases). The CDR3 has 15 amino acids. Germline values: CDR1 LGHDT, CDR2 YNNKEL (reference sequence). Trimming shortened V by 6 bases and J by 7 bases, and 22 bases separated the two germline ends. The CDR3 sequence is CASSLHPGHFYEQYF. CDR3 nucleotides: TGTGCCAGCAGTCTACACCCGGGACACTTCTATGAGCAGTACTTC.

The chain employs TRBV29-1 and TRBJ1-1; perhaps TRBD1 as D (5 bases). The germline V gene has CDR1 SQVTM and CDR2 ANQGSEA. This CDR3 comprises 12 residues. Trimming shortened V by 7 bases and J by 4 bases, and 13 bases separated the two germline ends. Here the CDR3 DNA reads TGCAGCGGGGGGAGCGGCGCCACTGAAGCTTTCTTT. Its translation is CSGGSGATEAFF.

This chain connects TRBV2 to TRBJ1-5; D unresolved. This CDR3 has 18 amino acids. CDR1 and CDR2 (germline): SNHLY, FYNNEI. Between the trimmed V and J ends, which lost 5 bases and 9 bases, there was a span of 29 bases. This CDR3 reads CASSPTRQASPRGPPQHF. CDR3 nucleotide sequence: TGTGCCAGCAGTCCTACCCGGCAGGCCAGCCCCAGAGGCCCGCCCCAGCATTTT.

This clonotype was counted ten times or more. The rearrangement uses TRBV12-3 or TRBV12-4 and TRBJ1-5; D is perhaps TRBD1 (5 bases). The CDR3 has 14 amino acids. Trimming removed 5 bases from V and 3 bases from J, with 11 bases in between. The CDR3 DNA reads TGTGCCAGCAGTCCCGGACACCCCAATCAGCCCCAGCATTTT. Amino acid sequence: CASSPGHPNQPQHF.

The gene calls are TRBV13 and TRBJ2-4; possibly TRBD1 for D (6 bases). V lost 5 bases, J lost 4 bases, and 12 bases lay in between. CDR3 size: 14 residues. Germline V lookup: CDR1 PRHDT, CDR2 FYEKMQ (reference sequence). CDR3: CASSLSRGKNIQYF. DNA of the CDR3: TGTGCCAGCAGCCTGTCGAGGGGGAAAAACATTCAGTACTTC.

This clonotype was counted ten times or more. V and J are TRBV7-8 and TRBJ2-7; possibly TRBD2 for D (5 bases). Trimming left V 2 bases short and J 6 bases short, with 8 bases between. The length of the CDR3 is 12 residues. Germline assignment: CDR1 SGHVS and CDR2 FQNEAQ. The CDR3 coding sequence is TGTGCCAGCAGCTTAATCGGAGGCGAGCAGTACTTC. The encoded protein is CASSLIGGEQYF.

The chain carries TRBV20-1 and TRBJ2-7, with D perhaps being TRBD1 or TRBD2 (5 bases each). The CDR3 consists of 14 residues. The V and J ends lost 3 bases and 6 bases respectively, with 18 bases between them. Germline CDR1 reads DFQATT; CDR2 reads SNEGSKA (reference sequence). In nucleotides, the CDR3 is TGCAGTGCTAGCCTCCGAGACCTGGGGGTCGAGCAGTACTTC. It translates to CSASLRDLGVEQYF.